This paragraph covers one TCR beta chain sequence. Its antigen target is currently unknown. One base away there is no much larger clone; base qualities are not given. The immunoSEQ Assay, a bias-controlled multiplex PCR, was used to amplify TCRbeta CDR3 regions from genomic DNA. In the paper's pipeline: Nucleated cell counts per sample were estimated from amplification of reference gene primers within the assay. To quantify the absolute abundance of each unique TCRbeta CDR3 rearrangement, sequence reads were collapsed and filtered. For each sample, productive Simpson clonality was calculated by taking the square root of Simpson's diversity index across productive rearrangements. TCRdb mirrors the immuneACCESS table, restricted to in-frame sequences. Some clones are absent from its copies; in checked studies, under half trace to an unresolved V gene, and the reason for the others is unknown. The V and J calls and clone size come from that table; D and trimming were worked out from the DNA. The sample table records about 76,000 clones; 75% to 90% of these occur just once. Approximately 25% of the sample lies in the top ten.

The collaborating institutions used their own protocols to collect whole blood in K2EDTA tubes. For TCRbeta analysis, collaborators shipped samples as frozen whole blood, isolated PBMCs, or DNA extracted from either of those sample types. From the cysteine up to the phenylalanine, the CDR3 has a length of 15 residues. Only the CDR3 DNA stays, 45 bases, in frame from base 1. V sheds 8 bases and J sheds 1 base, leaving 12 bases between their ends. Sequences MNHEY (CDR1) and SVGAGI (CDR2) are obtained from the germline V gene. The sample originates from a study of blood T cell repertoires in COVID-19 (dated by TCRdb to 2019 to 2021). About the investigation overall: Samples covering the acute and convalescent phases of COVID-19 were provided by collaborators in the United States, Italy and Spain. The prospective study material was composed of cDNA or gDNA derived from T cells, B-cell-depleted T cells, or PBMCs. Deeply sampled blood TCRbeta repertoires from subjects exposed to, actively infected with, or recovered from COVID-19 were included in the dataset. The repertoires were released in a freely available public database meant as a resource for research on the immune response to SARS-CoV-2. The samples were drawn from two sources: the first 160 participants of the ongoing ImmuneRACE study, and approximately 1,300 subjects contributed by 6 global collaborators. Nearly every sample came with metadata listing a de-identified subject ID, COVID-19 status, age in years and sex. Where HLA class I and class II types were available, the types were taken from metadata supplied by the sample provider, not from assay-based typing. What the study reported, not specific to this receptor: Clinical and demographic metadata were provided uncurated, with the amount varying by source and participant.

The V and J genes are TRBV6-5 and TRBJ2-6; tentative D gene TRBD1, with 5 bases matching. The TCR originated in a human donor in a cohort sampled during active COVID-19. The specimen was peripheral blood. In nucleotide form, the sequence is TGTGCCAGCGGAACAGGTCCGTCTGGGGCCAACGTCCTGACTTTC. This codes for CASGTGPSGANVLTF.